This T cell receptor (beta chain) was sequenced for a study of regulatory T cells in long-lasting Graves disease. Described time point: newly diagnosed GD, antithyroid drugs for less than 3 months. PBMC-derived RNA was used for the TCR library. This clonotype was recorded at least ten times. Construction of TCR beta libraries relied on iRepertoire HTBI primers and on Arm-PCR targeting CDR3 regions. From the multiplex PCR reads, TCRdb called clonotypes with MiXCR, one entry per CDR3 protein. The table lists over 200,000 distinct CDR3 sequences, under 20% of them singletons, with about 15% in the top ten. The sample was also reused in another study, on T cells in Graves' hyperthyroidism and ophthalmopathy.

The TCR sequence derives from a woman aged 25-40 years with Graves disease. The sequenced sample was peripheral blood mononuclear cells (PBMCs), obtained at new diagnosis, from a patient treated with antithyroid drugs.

The CDR3 loop reads CASSLNPYGGDLTPLHF. In nucleotides, the CDR3 is TGTGCCAGCAGCTTGAACCCATATGGAGGGGATCTAACACCCCTCCACTTT. The chain combines TRBV5-5 with TRBJ1-6; the D gene is possibly TRBD1 (5 bases). V lost 1 base and J lost 11, with 22 bases in between. This CDR3 is built from 17 residues. Per the germline V gene, CDR1 is SGHKS and CDR2 is YYEKEE (reference sequence).